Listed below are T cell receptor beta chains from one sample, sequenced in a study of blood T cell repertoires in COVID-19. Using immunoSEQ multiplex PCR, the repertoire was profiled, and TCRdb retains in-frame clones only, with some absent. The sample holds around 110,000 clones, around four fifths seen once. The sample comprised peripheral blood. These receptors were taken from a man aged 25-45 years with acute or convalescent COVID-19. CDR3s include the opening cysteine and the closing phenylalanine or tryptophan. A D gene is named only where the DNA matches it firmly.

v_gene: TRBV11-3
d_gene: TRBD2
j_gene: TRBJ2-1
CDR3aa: CASSLDGGTSGINEQFF

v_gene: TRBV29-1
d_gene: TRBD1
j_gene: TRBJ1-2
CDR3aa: CSVPTGGSYGYTF

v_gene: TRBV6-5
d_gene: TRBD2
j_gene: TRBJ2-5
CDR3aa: CASSSTSGAQETQYF

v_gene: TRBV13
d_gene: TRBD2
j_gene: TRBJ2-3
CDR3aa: CASSLSSSGINTDTQYF

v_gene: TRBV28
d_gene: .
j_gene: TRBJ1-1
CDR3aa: CASSSRPPGGNTEAFF

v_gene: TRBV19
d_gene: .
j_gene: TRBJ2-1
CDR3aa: CASSIYLATNEQFF

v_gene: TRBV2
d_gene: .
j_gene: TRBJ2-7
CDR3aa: CASSSGAYEQYF

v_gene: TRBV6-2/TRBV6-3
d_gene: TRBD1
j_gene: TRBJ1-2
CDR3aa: CASSYRAGGIYGYTF

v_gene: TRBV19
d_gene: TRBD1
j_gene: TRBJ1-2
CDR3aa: CASSRGQANYGYTF

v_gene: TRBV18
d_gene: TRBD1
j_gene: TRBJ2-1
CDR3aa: CASSRANRGGEQFF

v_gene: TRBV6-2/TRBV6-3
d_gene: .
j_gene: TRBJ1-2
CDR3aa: CASSYSITGGYGYTF

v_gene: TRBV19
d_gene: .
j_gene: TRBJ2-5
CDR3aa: CASSIGAGQVQETQYF

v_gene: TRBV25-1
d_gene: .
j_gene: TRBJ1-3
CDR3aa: CASSAGVSTGNTIYF

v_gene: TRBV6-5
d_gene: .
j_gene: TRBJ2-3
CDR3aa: CASSRKPTDTQYF

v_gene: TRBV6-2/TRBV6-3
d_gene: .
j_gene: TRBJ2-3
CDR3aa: CASSSLRTDTQYF

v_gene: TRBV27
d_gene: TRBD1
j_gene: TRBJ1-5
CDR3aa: CASKRWGQASNQPQHF